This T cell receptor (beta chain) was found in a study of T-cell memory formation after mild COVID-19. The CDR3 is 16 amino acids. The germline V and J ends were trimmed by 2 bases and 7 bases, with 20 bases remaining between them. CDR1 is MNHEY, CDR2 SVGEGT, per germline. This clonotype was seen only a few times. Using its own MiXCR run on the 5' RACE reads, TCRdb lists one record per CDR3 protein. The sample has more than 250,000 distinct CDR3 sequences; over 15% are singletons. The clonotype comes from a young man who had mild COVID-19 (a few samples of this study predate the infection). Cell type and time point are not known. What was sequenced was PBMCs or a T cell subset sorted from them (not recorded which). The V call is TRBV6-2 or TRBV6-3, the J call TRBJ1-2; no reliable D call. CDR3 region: CASSYISGPGRSGYTF. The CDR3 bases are TGTGCCAGCAGTTACATCTCGGGTCCGGGGAGAAGTGGCTACACCTTC.